The following is a TCR beta chain sequence with its context. The target antigen is unknown. This entry is derived from a study of T cell responses to AZD1222 COVID-19 vaccine. Study-level points and caveats: Seropositivity was recorded at baseline in only a handful of AZD1222 recipients. Spike was spanned by vaccine-associated CD4 TCRs, with dominance at 160-218 and 743-854. Two AZD1222 administrations were followed by greater Spike-specific TCR breadth and depth.

Repertoires were generated with immunoSEQ multiplex PCR, while TCRdb's copy carries only in-frame clones and drops some. Altogether approximately 100,000 clones are present, about 86% being singletons, with the ten largest covering about 1.5%. V lost 7 bases to trimming and J lost 2 bases, with 18 bases between them. The CDR3 runs to 16 residues. Germline V CDR1 and CDR2: SGHRS, YFSETQ. This TCR came from an adult in good health. This sample comprised peripheral blood, obtained on day 0 of AZD1222 vaccination. This chain joins TRBV5-1 and TRBJ2-2; tentative D call: TRBD2 (5 bases). CDR3 protein: CASPPTPTNNTGELFF. In DNA, the CDR3 is TGCGCCAGCCCGCCCACGCCGACTAATAACACCGGGGAGCTGTTTTTT.